Presented here are 15 T cell receptor beta chains from one specimen sequenced in a study of cytomegalovirus exposure and HLA in healthy donors (dated by TCRdb to 2017 to 2019). The protocol used for the library was the immunoSEQ multiplex PCR assay. In its TCRdb copy, this immuneACCESS table keeps in-frame sequences only and misses some clones. Where compared with another copy, unresolved V genes explain less than half of these, and the others have no known cause. Present in this sample are about 120,000 clones, roughly 89% of which were seen just once. The ten biggest clones cover approximately 1.1% of the sample. Sequencing used PBMCs. These receptors were collected from a woman aged 18-35 years in good health and CMV-seronegative.

The chain's CDR3 is CASRSLRDYYF. DNA for the CDR3: TGTGCCAGCAGATCCCTCCGGGACTACTACTTC. The rearrangement joins TRBV6-5 to TRBJ2-7; TRBD2 aligns across 7 bases. The CDR3 extends over 11 amino acids. Per germline, CDR1 MNHEY and CDR2 SVGAGI. V lost 6 bases and J lost 13; bases outside the gene matches: 9.

A word on this clone: Additional DNA sequences in this sample encode the identical CDR3. The chain carries TRBV30 and TRBJ1-3, with D unresolved. This CDR3 has 11 amino acids. Germline values: CDR1 GTSNPN, CDR2 SVGIG (reference sequence). V gave up 1 base and J gave up 4 bases, with 2 bases separating them. CDR3 sequence reads: CAWSAGNTIYF. The CDR3 bases are TGTGCCTGGAGTGCAGGAAACACCATATATTTT.

The chain uses TRBV9 and TRBJ1-2; 7 bases are shared with TRBD1. With V trimmed by 0 bases and J by 4 bases, 9 bases remained unmatched. The CDR3 has 16 amino acids. The germline V gene encodes CDR1 SGDLS and CDR2 YYNGEE. The CDR3 DNA reads TGTGCCAGCAGCGTAGCGGAGACAGGGTTGAGCTATGGCTACACCTTC. This sequence encodes CASSVAETGLSYGYTF.

This chain uses TRBV10-1 with TRBJ1-3; 8 bases fit TRBD1. The V and J ends lost 10 bases and 6 bases, in that order; junction bases with no gene match: 5. The CDR3 runs to 12 residues. Germline loops: CDR1 WNHNN, CDR2 SYGVQD (reference sequence). Here the CDR3 reads CATSGGENTIYF. The CDR3 DNA is TGCGCCACCTCAGGGGGCGAAAACACCATATATTTT.

This clone has only one observation. The rearrangement links TRBV6-5 to TRBJ2-7; tentatively, D is TRBD2 (5 bases). Germline lookup yields CDR1 MNHEY and CDR2 SVGAGI. This CDR3 region has 12 residues. The V end was cut by 4 bases, the J end by 6 bases, with 10 bases between. The CDR3 coding sequence is TGTGCCAGCAGTTCCGAGGGCCGCGAGCAGTACTTC. Translation gives CASSSEGREQYF.

The V gene is TRBV6-5, the J gene TRBJ1-1, with D unresolved. The CDR3 length is 14 residues. V dropped 2 bases and J dropped 12 bases, with 19 bases sitting between them. Germline V lookup: CDR1 MNHEY, CDR2 SVGAGI. In nucleotides, the CDR3 is TGTGCCAGCAGTTACGGTCGTAACGGTTGGTTAACTTTCTTT. Translating gives CASSYGRNGWLTFF.

The genes are TRBV9 and TRBJ1-3; no reliable D call. CDR1 and CDR2 (germline): SGDLS, YYNGEE. The ends were cut back, 4 bases at V and 0 bases at J, with 14 bases in the middle. CDR3 length equals 16 residues. CDR3: CASSPAGLSSGNTIYF. CDR3 nucleotides: TGTGCCAGCAGCCCCGCGGGCTTAAGCTCTGGAAACACCATATATTTT.

This clone has only one observation. V gene TRBV28 combines with J gene TRBJ2-3; TRBD2 agrees at 12 bases. Germline CDR1 is MDHEN and CDR2 is SYDVKM. The trim removed 4 bases at V and 2 bases at J, leaving 16 bases unmatched. CDR3 length: 20 residues. CDR3 DNA: TGTGCCAGCAGTTCATTGACTAGCGGGAGTTCCCTATACTACACAGATACGCAGTATTTT. Its translation: CASSSLTSGSSLYYTDTQYF.

The rearrangement joins TRBV30 to TRBJ2-7, with D unclear. The CDR3 is 13 amino acids. Germline-derived CDR1 and CDR2 are GTSNPN and SVGIG (reference sequence). The ends were cut back, 0 bases at V and 6 bases at J, with 12 bases in the middle. This CDR3 is CAWSVPPFGEQYF. The CDR3 DNA follows: TGTGCCTGGAGTGTACCACCATTCGGCGAGCAGTACTTC. Full variable domain (outside the CDR3, taken from reference TRBV30 and TRBJ2-7): SQTIHQWPATLVQPVGSPLSLECTVEGTSNPNLYWYRQAAGRGLQLLFYSVGIGQISSEVPQNLSASRPQDRQFILSSKKLLLSDSGFYLCAWSVPPFGEQYFGPGTRLTVT.

Here the CDR3 reads CASSDLYSNQPQHF. CDR3 nucleotide sequence: TGTGCCAGCAGTGACCTTTATAGCAATCAGCCCCAGCATTTT. The chain couples TRBV2 to TRBJ1-5; D uncertain. Trimming took off 3 bases at V and 0 bases at J, with 6 bases between the two ends. The CDR3 length is 14 residues. Germline assignment: CDR1 SNHLY and CDR2 FYNNEI.

In DNA, the CDR3 is TGCACCAGCTCAGGTCTAGCGGGAGACTACGAGCAGTACTTC. It yields the protein CTSSGLAGDYEQYF. The chain employs TRBV1 and TRBJ2-7; TRBD2 is taken as the D call from the table, unchecked against the DNA. TRBV1 represents a pseudogene. The CDR3 contains 14 residues.

This chain links TRBV10-3 with TRBJ2-1, with TRBD2 matching 13 bases. CDR1 ENHRY and CDR2 SYGVKD come from the germline V gene. V lost 6 bases to trimming and J lost 7 bases; unmatched junction nucleotides: 12. This CDR3 is 17 amino acids long. The CDR3 DNA is TGTGCCATCAGCTCACTGAAAACTAGCGGGGGGGAGAATGAGCAGTTCTTC. It specifies CAISSLKTSGGENEQFF.

The rearrangement links TRBV13 to TRBJ2-1; D is unresolved. CDR3 length: 12 residues. V was trimmed by 5 bases and J by 6 bases, leaving 8 bases between them. The germline gives CDR1 PRHDT, CDR2 FYEKMQ (reference sequence). The CDR3 reads CASSKSSNEQFF. CDR3 bases: TGTGCCAGCAGCAAATCTAGCAATGAGCAGTTCTTC.

The gene calls are TRBV10-3 and TRBJ1-2; D perhaps matches TRBD1 (6 bases). V was pared by 8 bases and J by 4 bases, with 14 bases between. CDR3 size: 13 residues. Germline CDR1 reads ENHRY; CDR2 reads SYGVKD. CDR3 DNA: TGTGCCATCCTCGGACAGATGTCCTATGGCTACACCTTC. Its translation: CAILGQMSYGYTF.

The genes are TRBV28 and TRBJ2-1, with 11 positions matching TRBD2. The CDR3 covers 19 residues. Germline loops: CDR1 MDHEN, CDR2 SYDVKM. Trimming cost V 2 bases and J 7 bases; bases outside gene matches: 16. The CDR3 protein is CASSLPGLAEPYRVNEQFF. The CDR3 DNA is TGTGCCAGCAGTTTACCGGGACTAGCGGAACCCTACAGGGTGAATGAGCAGTTCTTC.